A single sample is the source of the 15 T cell receptor beta chains below, sequenced in a study of shared clonotypes between healthy human individuals (TCRdb year 2020). The receptor library was made with the immunoSEQ multiplex PCR assay. The table comes from immuneACCESS by way of TCRdb, which keeps in-frame sequences with V and J called. Part of the clones is missing from these tables; in studies checked, under half for an unresolved V gene and the rest for unknown reasons. Within this sample are some 2,400,000 clones, with more than 90% of them counted one time only. The ten largest clonotypes hold 0.13% of the sample. The sequenced sample consisted of naive CD4+ T cells sorted from blood. Explained via the paper, the cell subset or site label denotes: CD45RA+ positively selected. The receptors here all came from a young man in good health.

This chain joins TRBV4-1 and TRBJ2-5; 8 bases map to TRBD1. V shed 5 bases, J shed 4 bases, and the junction held 6 bases outside the gene matches. The germline gives CDR1 MGHRA, CDR2 YSYEKL. The length of the CDR3 is 14 residues. CDR3 loop: CASSEGQGAETQYF. The CDR3 DNA reads as TGCGCCAGCAGCGAAGGACAGGGAGCAGAGACCCAGTACTTC.

The CDR3 protein is CASSDATENIQYF. Here the CDR3 DNA reads TGTGCCAGCAGCGACGCGACAGAAAACATTCAGTACTTC. V gene TRBV5-4 combines with J gene TRBJ2-4; tentative D call: TRBD1 (5 bases). Trimming removed 4 bases from V and 5 bases from J, with 10 bases in between. The CDR3 has 13 amino acids. Germline values: CDR1 SGHNT, CDR2 YYREEE (reference sequence).

The chain employs TRBV18 and TRBJ1-3; D might be TRBD1 (5 bases). Germline V gene lookup returns CDR1 KGHSH and CDR2 LQKENI. V was cut by 4 bases and J by 4 bases, with 11 bases left in between. The CDR3 runs 14 residues. CDR3 sequence (DNA): TGTGCCAGCTCACAGGGACTCTACGGAAACACCATATATTTT. It is translated as CASSQGLYGNTIYF. Variable domain in full (rest from reference TRBV18 and TRBJ1-3): NAGVMQNPRHLVRRRGQEARLRCSPMKGHSHVYWYRQLPEEGLKFMVYLQKENIIDESGMPKERFSAEFPKEGPSILRIQQVVRGDSAAYFCASSQGLYGNTIYFGEGSWLTVV.

This clone is a singleton in its sample. This chain joins TRBV5-1 and TRBJ2-3; 7 bases map to TRBD1. With 7 bases clipped from V and 5 bases from J, the junction kept 10 bases outside the gene matches. CDR3 size: 14 residues. Per germline, CDR1 SGHRS and CDR2 YFSETQ. CDR3 sequence: CASDGDSAIDTQYF. For the CDR3, the DNA is TGCGCCAGCGACGGGGACAGTGCGATAGATACGCAGTATTTT.

The chain couples TRBV5-6 to TRBJ2-5, with 7 nucleotides matching TRBD1. This CDR3 has 13 amino acids. The V gene end was trimmed by 5 bases and the J gene end by 5 bases; junction bases not matched to a gene: 6. Germline V gene lookup returns CDR1 SGHDT and CDR2 YYEEEE. CDR3 sequence reads: CASSQGGMETQYF. The CDR3, as DNA: TGTGCCAGCAGTCAAGGGGGCATGGAGACCCAGTACTTC. The complete variable domain, with remaining parts taken from reference TRBV5-6 and TRBJ2-5, reads DAGVTQSPTHLIKTRGQQVTLRCSPKSGHDTVSWYQQALGQGPQFIFQYYEEEERQRGNFPDRFSGHQFPNYSSELNVNALLLGDSALYLCASSQGGMETQYFGPGTRLLVL.

The chain joins TRBV10-3 to TRBJ2-5; perhaps TRBD1 as D (6 bases). The CDR3 runs to 13 residues. Germline V gene lookup returns CDR1 ENHRY and CDR2 SYGVKD. Deletions cut 8 bases from V and 5 bases from J, with 15 bases between. DNA of the CDR3: TGTGCCATCGGGGGCGGAGTCGGTGAGACCCAGTACTTC. The encoded protein is CAIGGGVGETQYF.

The gene calls are TRBV5-6 and TRBJ2-6, with 8 bases aligning to TRBD1. CDR1 and CDR2 from the germline V gene are SGHDT and YYEEEE. V dropped 4 bases and J dropped 10; count of bases not matched to a gene: 10. This CDR3 comprises 15 residues. Here the CDR3 reads CASSDQGAVKNVLTF. The CDR3, as DNA: TGTGCCAGCAGCGACCAGGGGGCGGTCAAGAACGTCCTGACTTTC.

The chain carries TRBV19 and TRBJ1-5, with 8 bases fitting TRBD1. V was clipped by 3 bases and J by 2 bases; unmatched bases: 12. CDR3 size: 18 residues. Per germline, CDR1 LNHDA and CDR2 SQIVND (reference sequence). The CDR3 here is CASSIQGARQGGNQPQHF. In DNA form, the CDR3 reads TGTGCCAGTAGTATCCAGGGGGCGCGCCAAGGTGGCAATCAGCCCCAGCATTTT.

Regarding this clone: The same CDR3 arises from other DNA sequences in this sample as well. The chain couples TRBV7-2 to TRBJ2-5; possible D gene TRBD2, 5 bases. Germline loops: CDR1 SGHTA, CDR2 FQGNSA. The CDR3 runs 13 residues. Trimming took 5 bases from V and 0 from J, leaving 7 bases between them. CDR3 loop: CASSRRYQETQYF. The DNA of the CDR3 is TGTGCCAGCAGCAGGAGGTACCAAGAGACCCAGTACTTC. Full variable domain (missing parts from reference TRBV7-2 and TRBJ2-5): GAGVSQSPSNKVTEKGKDVELRCDPISGHTALYWYRQSLGQGLEFLIYFQGNSAPDKSGLPSDRFSAERTGGSVSTLTIQRTQQEDSAVYLCASSRRYQETQYFGPGTRLLVL.

The chain combines TRBV14 with TRBJ1-1; a possible D gene is TRBD1 (5 bases). Trimming removed 5 bases at V and 2 bases at J, with 18 bases between. From germline, CDR1 is SGHDN and CDR2 FVKESK. This CDR3 is built from 16 residues. CDR3 residues: CASSRGTGRINTEAFF. The DNA for the CDR3 is TGTGCCAGCAGCAGGGGCACAGGACGAATCAACACTGAAGCTTTCTTT.

The rearrangement joins TRBV2 to TRBJ2-2; possible D gene TRBD2, 5 bases. Germline CDR1 is SNHLY and CDR2 is FYNNEI. Trimming cost V 7 bases and J 6 bases, with 12 bases left between them. The CDR3 consists of 13 residues. CDR3 loop: CASKSLAAGELFF. For the CDR3, the DNA is TGTGCCAGCAAATCCCTAGCCGCCGGGGAGCTGTTTTTT. The full variable domain, completed using reference TRBV2 and TRBJ2-2, is EPEVTQTPSHQVTQMGQEVILRCVPISNHLYFYWYRQILGQKVEFLVSFYNNEISEKSEIFDDQFSVERPDGSNFTLKIRSTKLEDSAMYFCASKSLAAGELFFGEGSRLTVL.

The chain has TRBV10-1 and TRBJ2-3, with no clear D. The CDR3 runs 16 residues. Trimming pared 4 bases from V and 6 bases from J, leaving 20 bases between. Looked up from germline, CDR1 is WNHNN and CDR2 is SYGVQD (reference sequence). The CDR3 here is CASSGSPASFVDTQYF. CDR3 sequence (DNA): TGCGCCAGCAGTGGTTCTCCAGCGTCCTTCGTGGATACGCAGTATTTT.

The sample holds one count of this clone. Additional DNA sequences in this sample encode the identical CDR3. This rearrangement joins TRBV5-4 to TRBJ2-3; the D gene is possibly TRBD1 (5 bases). CDR3 length: 15 amino acids. Trimming took off 0 bases at V and 0 bases at J, with 8 bases between the two ends. CDR1 is SGHNT, CDR2 YYREEE, per germline (reference sequence). The CDR3 region has the DNA TGTGCCAGCAGCTTGGGACAGACTAGCACAGATACGCAGTATTTT. Amino acids: CASSLGQTSTDTQYF. Full variable domain (outside the CDR3, taken from reference TRBV5-4 and TRBJ2-3): ETGVTQSPTHLIKTRGQQVTLRCSSQSGHNTVSWYQQALGQGPQFIFQYYREEENGRGNFPPRFSGLQFPNYSSELNVNALELDDSALYLCASSLGQTSTDTQYFGPGTRLTVL.

As to this clone: One end of the junction does not line up with germline, which may come from a read error. The chain uses TRBV30 and TRBJ2-2, with TRBD2 as a possible D gene (5 bases). The CDR3 loop spans 12 amino acids. Germline-derived CDR1 and CDR2 are GTSNPN and SVGIG (reference sequence). CDR3 sequence reads: CARRFGTGELFF. CDR3 bases: TGCGCGCGGAGGTTCGGCACCGGGGAGCTGTTTTTT.

J is TRBJ1-2 and V is TRBV6-4, with D hard to call. The germline V and J ends were trimmed by 5 bases and 3 bases, with 16 bases remaining between them. The CDR3 sequence is 15 residues long. Germline CDR1 reads MRHNA; CDR2 reads SNTAGT. The CDR3 sequence is CASSPRWGSDYGYTF. The CDR3 bases are TGTGCCAGCAGTCCGCGGTGGGGATCGGACTATGGCTACACCTTC.